Following are 32 T cell receptor beta chains from one sample sequenced in a study of blood T cell repertoires in COVID-19. Libraries were prepared by immunoSEQ multiplex PCR; TCRdb keeps only in-frame clonotypes and omits some of them. The sample gives under 150,000 clones, over 75% of which show up once; roughly 13% is in the top ten. Sequencing input: peripheral blood. These receptors all come from a man in his sixties with active or convalescent COVID-19.

About this clone itself: An end of the junction does not agree with germline; a read error may underlie this. The CDR3: CATSPQVGGEKDF. The CDR3 region has the DNA TGTGCCACCAGCCCCCAGGTGGGAGGGGAAAAAGATTTT. The J gene is TRBJ1-3, the V gene TRBV15; D is possibly TRBD1 (5 bases). This CDR3 has 13 residues. The germline CDR1 and CDR2 sequences are LNHNV and YYDKDF (reference sequence).

This chain uses TRBV10-3 with TRBJ1-5; 8 bases are a match to TRBD1. The germline V gene has CDR1 ENHRY and CDR2 SYGVKD. V was clipped by 6 bases and J by 5 bases; unmatched bases: 6. The length of the CDR3 is 14 residues. The chain's CDR3 is CAIRADRGDQPQHF. CDR3 nucleotide sequence: TGTGCCATCAGGGCTGACAGGGGCGATCAGCCCCAGCATTTT.

The genes are TRBV10-3 and TRBJ2-5; 12 nucleotides align to TRBD1. V lost 5 bases to trimming and J lost 5 bases; unmatched junction nucleotides: 3. This CDR3 comprises 14 residues. Germline V lookup: CDR1 ENHRY, CDR2 SYGVKD. DNA of the CDR3: TGTGCCATCAGTCGGGACAGGGGGCGTGAGACCCAGTACTTC. It is translated as CAISRDRGRETQYF.

CDR3 nucleotides: TGCGCCAGCAGTAAGACGGGACAGCTCAATATGAACACTGAAGCTTTCTTT. Translation: CASSKTGQLNMNTEAFF. The rearrangement links TRBV4-3 to TRBJ1-1, with 7 bases identical to TRBD1. There are 17 residues in the CDR3. V gave up 6 bases and J gave up 0 bases; unmatched junction bases: 13. Germline loops: CDR1 LGHNA, CDR2 YSLEER.

The chain combines TRBV29-1 with TRBJ2-7; 12 bases map to TRBD2. The CDR3 loop spans 14 amino acids. CDR1 SQVTM and CDR2 ANQGSEA come from the germline V gene. With 4 bases clipped from V and 7 bases from J, the junction kept 8 bases outside the gene matches. As DNA, the CDR3 is TGCAGCGTTGTGACGACTAGCGGGAGTTGGGAGCAGTACTTC. Protein product: CSVVTTSGSWEQYF.

This clone appeared a single time. V is TRBV5-6 and J is TRBJ2-2; 7 positions match TRBD2. Per the germline V gene, CDR1 is SGHDT and CDR2 is YYEEEE. The CDR3 runs 18 residues. V gave up 0 bases and J gave up 3 bases; unmatched junction bases: 11. CDR3 DNA sequence: TGTGCCAGCAGCTTGGCTTGGTCGGGGGGAGCGGACACCGGGGAGCTGTTTTTT. Its translation is CASSLAWSGGADTGELFF.

This clone came up once. This chain links TRBV27 with TRBJ2-1, with D possibly matching TRBD1 (5 bases). The germline V gene encodes CDR1 MNHEY and CDR2 SMNVEV (reference sequence). The CDR3 sequence is 16 residues long. Trimming pared 2 bases from V and 0 bases from J, leaving 11 bases between. CDR3 sequence reads: CASSLTGRISYNEQFF. CDR3 nucleotides: TGTGCCAGCAGTTTAACAGGACGGATCTCCTACAATGAGCAGTTCTTC.

The chain recombines TRBV9 with TRBJ2-1; D is possibly TRBD2 (6 bases). The CDR3 is made up of 14 amino acids. Looked up from germline, CDR1 is SGDLS and CDR2 is YYNGEE. With 4 bases removed from V and 5 bases from J, the gap between germline ends came to 13 bases. The CDR3 nucleotides are TGTGCCAGCAGCCCAGGGACTCGAAACAATGAGCAGTTCTTC. This encodes CASSPGTRNNEQFF.

This chain connects TRBV6-4 to TRBJ2-1, with TRBD2 matching 10 bases. J gave up 9 bases and V 6 bases, and 14 bases lay outside the gene matches. The CDR3 is 16 amino acids. Germline lookup yields CDR1 MRHNA and CDR2 SNTAGT. CDR3 in amino acids: CASRVDSGAGGGEQFF. The CDR3 DNA follows: TGTGCCAGCAGAGTGGATTCCGGAGCGGGAGGGGGTGAGCAGTTCTTC.

V usage is TRBV27 and J usage is TRBJ1-1; no firm D call. The germline V gene has CDR1 MNHEY and CDR2 SMNVEV (reference sequence). V lost 4 bases to trimming and J lost 4 bases, with 16 bases between them. CDR3 size: 15 residues. Written as DNA, the CDR3 is TGTGCCAGCAGTTCCCCTCGTAGTCCAGGCACTGAAGCTTTCTTT. Residues: CASSSPRSPGTEAFF.

The gene calls are TRBV30 and TRBJ2-2; a possible D gene is TRBD2 (6 bases). The CDR3 is made up of 13 amino acids. The germline V gene has CDR1 GTSNPN and CDR2 SVGIG (reference sequence). Deletions cut 0 bases from V and 7 bases from J, with 9 bases between. The CDR3 region is CAWSVTSYGELFF. The CDR3 DNA reads as TGTGCCTGGAGTGTAACTAGCTACGGGGAGCTGTTTTTT.

The chain carries TRBV24-1 and TRBJ2-5; 7 nucleotides align to TRBD1. This CDR3 contains 15 residues. Germline lookup yields CDR1 KGHDR and CDR2 SFDVKD. The V and J ends lost 4 bases and 3 bases, in that order; junction bases with no gene match: 7. CDR3 coding DNA: TGTGCCACCAGTGACCCCGGGACAGCCGAAGAGACCCAGTACTTC. It encodes CATSDPGTAEETQYF.

This chain links TRBV5-6 with TRBJ1-2; D remains ambiguous. Trimming took off 0 bases at V and 3 bases at J, with 12 bases between the two ends. This CDR3 region has 15 residues. CDR1 SGHDT and CDR2 YYEEEE come from the germline V gene. The CDR3 DNA reads TGTGCCAGCAGCTTGGGAGGGCATCGATACTATGGCTACACCTTC. This gives the protein CASSLGGHRYYGYTF.

The rearrangement links TRBV5-1 to TRBJ1-4; TRBD1 agrees at 10 bases. CDR1 SGHRS and CDR2 YFSETQ come from the germline V gene. V lost 4 bases and J lost 9; bases outside the gene matches: 9. The CDR3 has 15 residues. The CDR3 bases are TGCGCCAGCAGCCCCCGACAGGGGGCGATTAAAAAACTGTTTTTT. It specifies CASSPRQGAIKKLFF. Full variable domain (missing parts from reference TRBV5-1 and TRBJ1-4): KAGVTQTPRYLIKTRGQQVTLSCSPISGHRSVSWYQQTPGQGLQFLFEYFSETQRNKGNFPGRFSGRQFSNSRSEMNVSTLELGDSALYLCASSPRQGAIKKLFFGSGTQLSVL.

A few counts support this clone. The rearrangement links TRBV6-5 to TRBJ1-5, with D perhaps matching TRBD1 (5 bases). There are 14 residues in the CDR3. V was cut by 0 bases and J by 9 bases, with 12 bases left in between. Germline V CDR1 and CDR2: MNHEY, SVGAGI. Here the CDR3 DNA reads TGTGCCAGCAGTTACTCACGGGGGGGTCGGCCCCAGCATTTT. Its protein product is CASSYSRGGRPQHF.

V and J are TRBV11-2 and TRBJ2-7; D perhaps matches TRBD1 (7 bases). Germline loops: CDR1 SGHAT, CDR2 FQNNGV. The CDR3 covers 14 residues. Between the trimmed V and J ends, which lost 6 bases and 4 bases, there was a span of 16 bases. The CDR3 region has the DNA TGTGCCAGCAGGACGCAGGGGGGATTTTACGAGCAGTACTTC. Protein sequence: CASRTQGGFYEQYF.

This rearrangement joins TRBV10-3 to TRBJ1-6; weak D call: TRBD1 (6 bases). The CDR3 is 13 amino acids. CDR1 is ENHRY and CDR2 is SYGVKD in the germline V gene. Deletions cut 7 bases from V and 8 bases from J, with 12 bases between. CDR3 region: CAIKGGGDSPLHF. CDR3 nucleotide sequence: TGTGCCATCAAGGGAGGGGGGGATTCACCCCTCCACTTT.

This rearrangement joins TRBV12-3 or TRBV12-4 to TRBJ2-1; 7 bases fit TRBD1. Trimming took 7 bases from V and 7 from J; bases not matched to a gene: 7. The length of the CDR3 is 13 residues. The CDR3 region has the DNA TGTGCCAGCACCAATTTGGACAGGAATGAGCAGTTCTTC. Protein product: CASTNLDRNEQFF.

J is TRBJ2-5 and V is TRBV7-8; tentative D call: TRBD1 (6 bases). Trimming stripped 5 bases from V and 0 bases from J, with 13 bases between. The CDR3 totals 15 residues. CDR1 and CDR2 from the germline V gene are SGHVS and FQNEAQ. The CDR3 DNA reads TGTGCCAGCAGCCGAGTCGGACAGTACCAAGAGACCCAGTACTTC. Translated, it gives CASSRVGQYQETQYF.

The rearrangement links TRBV11-2 to TRBJ2-7, with 11 bases matching TRBD1. The V and J ends lost 5 bases and 4 bases, in that order; junction bases with no gene match: 7. Germline V lookup: CDR1 SGHAT, CDR2 FQNNGV. The CDR3 spans 15 residues. CDR3 DNA: TGTGCCAGCAGCCCCCGGACAGGGGGCCCTTACGAGCAGTACTTC. Translating gives CASSPRTGGPYEQYF.

This clone came up many times. The chain employs TRBV7-6 and TRBJ2-2; 7 bases fit TRBD1. With V trimmed by 3 bases and J by 7 bases, 5 bases remained unmatched. This CDR3 comprises 14 residues. The germline V gene has CDR1 SGHVS and CDR2 FNYEAQ. The CDR3 region is CASSFTGDGGELFF. The CDR3 region has the DNA TGTGCCAGCAGCTTTACAGGGGACGGCGGGGAGCTGTTTTTT.

The V gene is TRBV7-9, the J gene TRBJ1-1; 8 bases match TRBD1. Germline loops: CDR1 SEHNR, CDR2 FQNEAQ (reference sequence). V gave up 4 bases and J gave up 4 bases; unmatched junction bases: 5. The CDR3 is 14 residues long. The CDR3 is CASSSFRGPTEAFF. The CDR3 bases are TGTGCCAGCAGCTCCTTCAGGGGGCCCACTGAAGCTTTCTTT.

This chain uses TRBV28 with TRBJ1-4; perhaps TRBD1 as D (6 bases). CDR1 is MDHEN and CDR2 is SYDVKM in the germline V gene. This CDR3 region has 11 residues. The DNA for the CDR3 is TGTGGGTCTAAGGGGGACGGAAAACTGTTTTTT. It translates to CGSKGDGKLFF.

The chain is built from TRBV18 and TRBJ1-1, with 10 bases matching TRBD1. The CDR3 sequence is 15 residues long. V lost 4 bases to trimming and J lost 3 bases; unmatched junction nucleotides: 5. CDR1 KGHSH and CDR2 LQKENI come from the germline V gene. This CDR3 reads CASSRRQGADTEAFF. The CDR3 nucleotides read TGTGCCAGCTCACGCCGACAGGGGGCGGACACTGAAGCTTTCTTT.

This clone was found many times. The rearrangement links TRBV6-5 to TRBJ2-1, with TRBD2 matching over 8 bases. J was trimmed by 5 bases and V by 0 bases; bases with no gene match: 3. This CDR3 has 15 residues. Germline CDR1 is MNHEY and CDR2 is SVGAGI. The CDR3: CASSYSREGNNEQFF. The DNA for the CDR3 is TGTGCCAGCAGTTACTCTCGGGAGGGAAACAATGAGCAGTTCTTC.

The V and J genes are TRBV5-5 and TRBJ1-1; no definite D call. In germline, CDR1 is SGHKS, CDR2 YYEKEE (reference sequence). Trimming shortened V by 4 bases and J by 5 bases, and 21 bases separated the two germline ends. The CDR3 consists of 16 residues. The DNA for the CDR3 is TGTGCCAGCAGCCCCGGGGTCGGGTCTATGGGGACTGAAGCTTTCTTT. Translated: CASSPGVGSMGTEAFF.

This chain uses TRBV20-1 with TRBJ2-3; TRBD2 is a possible D gene (6 bases). This CDR3 has 15 residues. Per the germline V gene, CDR1 is DFQATT and CDR2 is SNEGSKA (reference sequence). V lost 3 bases and J 2 bases, leaving 15 bases between the germline ends. CDR3 residues: CSASGGTDYTDTQYF. The CDR3 coding sequence is TGCAGTGCTAGTGGCGGGACCGACTACACAGATACGCAGTATTTT.

J is TRBJ2-5 and V is TRBV5-8; 8 nucleotides agree with TRBD1. From germline, CDR1 is SGHTS and CDR2 YDEGEE. This CDR3 has 14 amino acids. Losses at the gene ends were 2 bases for V and 5 bases for J; bases not matched to a gene: 5. The CDR3 DNA is TGTGCCAGCAGCTTAACGACAGGGGACGAGACCCAGTACTTC. Amino acids: CASSLTTGDETQYF.

This rearrangement joins TRBV28 to TRBJ1-2; D is unresolved. Germline V CDR1 and CDR2: MDHEN, SYDVKM. Trimming took off 5 bases at V and 3 bases at J, with 10 bases between the two ends. The CDR3 is 13 amino acids. The CDR3 bases are TGTGCCAGCAGTCAACCTCAGGACTATGGCTACACCTTC. Protein product: CASSQPQDYGYTF.

The chain carries TRBV5-1 and TRBJ1-6, with a weak D call TRBD1 (6 bases). CDR1 is SGHRS, CDR2 YFSETQ, per germline. With 0 bases removed from V and 7 bases from J, the gap between germline ends came to 17 bases. This CDR3 spans 17 amino acids. The CDR3 sequence is CASSLGAGADSNSPLHF. CDR3 DNA: TGCGCCAGCAGCTTGGGGGCAGGGGCAGATTCCAATTCACCCCTCCACTTT. Based on the CDR3 plus reference TRBV5-1 and TRBJ1-6, the full variable domain is KAGVTQTPRYLIKTRGQQVTLSCSPISGHRSVSWYQQTPGQGLQFLFEYFSETQRNKGNFPGRFSGRQFSNSRSEMNVSTLELGDSALYLCASSLGAGADSNSPLHFGNGTRLTVT.

J is TRBJ1-4 and V is TRBV4-1; weak D call: TRBD1 (6 bases). The V end was cut by 0 bases, the J end by 8 bases, with 13 bases between. Looked up from germline, CDR1 is MGHRA and CDR2 is YSYEKL. The CDR3 extends over 15 amino acids. The CDR3 spells CASSQEDSQWEKLFF. DNA of the CDR3: TGCGCCAGCAGCCAAGAGGACAGTCAGTGGGAAAAACTGTTTTTT.

This chain uses TRBV6-2 or TRBV6-3 with TRBJ2-3; D unclear. Germline CDR1 is MNHEY and CDR2 is SVGEGT. CDR3 size: 12 residues. V lost 6 bases to trimming and J lost 6 bases, with 10 bases between them. The CDR3 loop reads CASSTNWDTQYF. The CDR3 bases are TGTGCCAGCAGCACCAACTGGGATACGCAGTATTTT.